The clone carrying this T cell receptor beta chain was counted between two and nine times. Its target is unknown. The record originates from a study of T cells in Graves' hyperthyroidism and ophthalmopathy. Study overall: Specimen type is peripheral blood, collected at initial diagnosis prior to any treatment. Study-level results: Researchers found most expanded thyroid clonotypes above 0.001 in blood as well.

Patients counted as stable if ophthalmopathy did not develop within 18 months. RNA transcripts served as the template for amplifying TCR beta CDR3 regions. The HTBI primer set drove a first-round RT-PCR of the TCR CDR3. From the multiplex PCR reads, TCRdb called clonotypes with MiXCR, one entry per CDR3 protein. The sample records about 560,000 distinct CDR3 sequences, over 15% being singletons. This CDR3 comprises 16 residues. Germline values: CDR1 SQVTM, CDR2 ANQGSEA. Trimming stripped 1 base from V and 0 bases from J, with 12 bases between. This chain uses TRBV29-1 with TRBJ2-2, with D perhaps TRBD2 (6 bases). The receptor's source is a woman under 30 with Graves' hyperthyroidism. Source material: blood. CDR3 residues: CSVEVQRASNTGELFF. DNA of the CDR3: TGCAGCGTTGAAGTACAGCGGGCTTCGAACACCGGGGAGCTGTTTTTT.